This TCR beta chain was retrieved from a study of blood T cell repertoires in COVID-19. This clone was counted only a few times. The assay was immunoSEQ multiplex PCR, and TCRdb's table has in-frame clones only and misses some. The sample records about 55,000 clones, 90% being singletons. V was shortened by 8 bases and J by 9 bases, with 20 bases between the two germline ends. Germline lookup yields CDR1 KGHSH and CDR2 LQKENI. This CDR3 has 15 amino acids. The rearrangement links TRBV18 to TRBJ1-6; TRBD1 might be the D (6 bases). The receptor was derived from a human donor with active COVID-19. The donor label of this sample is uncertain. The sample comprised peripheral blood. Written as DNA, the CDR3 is TGTGCCAGCACCCAGGGTCAGGGGTCGGGTTCACCCCTCCACTTT. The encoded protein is CASTQGQGSGSPLHF.